The 6 T cell receptor beta chains below come from one sample, sequenced in a study of beta chain features in type 1 diabetes. Broader study findings: Shortening of TCRB CDR3s, moderate but significant, appeared in all four CD4+ subsets of Type 1 diabetes patients.

Expressed TCRB transcripts got sequenced, as all isolated RNA was reverse transcribed. The data were produced by immunoSEQ multiplex PCR, yet TCRdb's version contains in-frame clones alone and is incomplete. The table records under 850,000 clones, 10% to 15% of them present only once. No antigens are known for them. The source material was naive CD4+ T cells from blood. These receptors all come from a man aged 18 to 35 with type 1 diabetes.

A few counts support this clone. The gene calls are TRBV19 and TRBJ2-7; 9 positions agree with TRBD1. With 4 bases clipped from V and 4 bases from J, the junction kept 5 bases outside the gene matches. The CDR3 spans 14 residues. Germline CDR1 is LNHDA and CDR2 is SQIVND (reference sequence). The CDR3 nucleotides read TGTGCCAGTAGTACACAGGGGGCTGGGTACGAGCAGTACTTC. Protein product: CASSTQGAGYEQYF.

J is TRBJ2-6 and V is TRBV29-1; TRBD2 might be the D (6 bases). Germline loops: CDR1 SQVTM, CDR2 ANQGSEA. V dropped 4 bases and J dropped 0 bases, with 10 bases sitting between them. CDR3 length: 15 residues. The CDR3, as DNA: TGCAGCGTTGGGGCGGGGTCCTCTGGGGCCAACGTCCTGACTTTC. As protein: CSVGAGSSGANVLTF.

The chain uses TRBV5-1 and TRBJ2-3, with TRBD1 identical over 12 bases. Trimming at V came to 4 bases and at J to 6 bases, leaving 6 bases not matched to a gene. There are 15 residues in the CDR3. CDR1 and CDR2 (germline): SGHRS, YFSETQ. CDR3 sequence reads: CASSPGQGARDTQYF. The CDR3 DNA is TGCGCCAGCAGCCCGGGACAGGGGGCACGGGATACGCAGTATTTT.

This clone occurred a few times. The chain is built from TRBV27 and TRBJ2-7; D is perhaps TRBD2 (5 bases). V shed 4 bases and J shed 7 bases, with 14 bases lying between them. CDR3 size: 13 residues. Germline V gene lookup returns CDR1 MNHEY and CDR2 SMNVEV (reference sequence). The CDR3 loop reads CASSSGYRFEQYF. CDR3 DNA: TGTGCCAGCAGTTCGGGGTATCGGTTTGAGCAGTACTTC.

This clone has more than one count but fewer than ten. The CDR3 here is CASRPPDTQYF. CDR3 sequence (DNA): TGTGCCAGCAGACCACCAGATACGCAGTATTTT. V is TRBV7-9 and J is TRBJ2-3; the D is unclear. V shed 6 bases and J shed 4 bases, with 5 bases lying between them. Germline V gene sequence: CDR1 SEHNR, CDR2 FQNEAQ (reference sequence). This CDR3 region has 11 residues. The full variable domain, with the rest looked up from reference TRBV7-9 and TRBJ2-3, is DTGVSQNPRHKITKRGQNVTFRCDPISEHNRLYWYRQTLGQGPEFLTYFQNEAQLEKSRLLSDRFSAERPKGSFSTLEIQRTEQGDSAMYLCASRPPDTQYFGPGTRLTVL.

In this sample, this clone turned up a few times. The V and J genes are TRBV11-2 and TRBJ1-4; 7 bases line up with TRBD1. J gave up 7 bases and V 5 bases, and 10 bases lay outside the gene matches. CDR1 is SGHAT and CDR2 is FQNNGV in the germline V gene. This CDR3 comprises 15 residues. The CDR3 is CASSPWTGGGEKLFF. The DNA for the CDR3 is TGTGCCAGCAGCCCTTGGACAGGCGGTGGTGAAAAACTGTTTTTT.